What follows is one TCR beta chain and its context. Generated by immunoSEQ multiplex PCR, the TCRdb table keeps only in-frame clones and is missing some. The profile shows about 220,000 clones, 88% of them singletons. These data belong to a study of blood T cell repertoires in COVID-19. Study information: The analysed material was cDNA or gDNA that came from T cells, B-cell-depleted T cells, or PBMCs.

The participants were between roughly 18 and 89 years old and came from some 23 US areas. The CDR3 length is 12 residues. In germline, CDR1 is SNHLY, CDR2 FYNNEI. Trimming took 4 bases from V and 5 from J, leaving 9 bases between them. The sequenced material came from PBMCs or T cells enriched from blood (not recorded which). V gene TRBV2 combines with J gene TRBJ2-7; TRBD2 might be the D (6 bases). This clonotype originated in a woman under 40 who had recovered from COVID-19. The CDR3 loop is CASSGGVDEQYF. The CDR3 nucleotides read TGTGCCAGCAGTGGGGGGGTCGACGAGCAGTACTTC.